A single TCR beta chain is shown here with its context. Its antigen is as yet unknown. This specimen belongs to a study of T cells after yellow fever vaccination. Overall study findings and caveats: The bulk population could contribute abundant contaminating clonotypes to FACS-sorted repertoires.

TCRdb processed the 5' RACE reads anew with MiXCR; each CDR3 protein has one entry. The table shows about 550,000 distinct CDR3 sequences, with less than 20% occurring only once. Source: PBMCs, taken 15 days after the yellow fever booster vaccination. This TCR derives from a man aged 25 to 40 who received the YFV17D yellow fever vaccine.

Written as DNA, the CDR3 is TGCAGTGCTGCCCGACTAGCGGTCTCCTACGAGCAGTACTTC. Its translation is CSAARLAVSYEQYF. V gene TRBV20-1 combines with J gene TRBJ2-7; TRBD2 matches at 9 bases. The CDR3 has 14 amino acids. Germline CDR1 DFQATT, CDR2 SNEGSKA (reference sequence). V lost 5 bases to trimming and J lost 0 bases; unmatched junction nucleotides: 5.